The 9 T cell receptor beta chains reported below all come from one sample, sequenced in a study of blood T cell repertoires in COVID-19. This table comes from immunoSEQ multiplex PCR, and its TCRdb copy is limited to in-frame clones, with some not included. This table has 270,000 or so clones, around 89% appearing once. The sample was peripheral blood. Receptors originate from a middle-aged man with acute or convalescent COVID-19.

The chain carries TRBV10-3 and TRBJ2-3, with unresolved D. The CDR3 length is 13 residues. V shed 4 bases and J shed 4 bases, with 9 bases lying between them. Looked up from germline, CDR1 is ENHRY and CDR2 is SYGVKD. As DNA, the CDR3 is TGTGCCATCAGTGCCGCGGTCGCAGATACGCAGTATTTT. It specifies CAISAAVADTQYF.

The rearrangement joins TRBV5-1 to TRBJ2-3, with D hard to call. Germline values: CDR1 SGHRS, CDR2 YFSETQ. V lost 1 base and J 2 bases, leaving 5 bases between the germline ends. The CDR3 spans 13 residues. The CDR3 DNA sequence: TGCGCCAGCAGCTTGAGCTTCACAGATACGCAGTATTTT. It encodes CASSLSFTDTQYF.

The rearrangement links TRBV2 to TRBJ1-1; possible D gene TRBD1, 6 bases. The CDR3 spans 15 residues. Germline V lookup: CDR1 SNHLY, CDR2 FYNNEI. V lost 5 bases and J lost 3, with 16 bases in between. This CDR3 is CASSRTGKRDTEAFF. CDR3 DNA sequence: TGTGCCAGCAGTCGAACAGGGAAGAGGGACACTGAAGCTTTCTTT.

The CDR3 region is CASRENPGAEAFF. For the CDR3, the DNA is TGTGCCAGCAGGGAGAATCCAGGGGCGGAAGCTTTCTTT. This chain links TRBV2 with TRBJ1-1; possible D gene TRBD1, 6 bases. There are 13 residues in the CDR3. Germline lookup yields CDR1 SNHLY and CDR2 FYNNEI. V lost 6 bases, J lost 8 bases, and 16 bases lay in between.

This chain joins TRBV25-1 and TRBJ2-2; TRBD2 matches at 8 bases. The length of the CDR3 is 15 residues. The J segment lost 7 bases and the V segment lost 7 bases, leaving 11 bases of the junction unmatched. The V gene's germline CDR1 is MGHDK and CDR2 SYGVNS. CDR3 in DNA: TGTGCCAGCAAAGCCCCGGGGGGGGATCACGGGGAGCTGTTTTTT. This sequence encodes CASKAPGGDHGELFF.

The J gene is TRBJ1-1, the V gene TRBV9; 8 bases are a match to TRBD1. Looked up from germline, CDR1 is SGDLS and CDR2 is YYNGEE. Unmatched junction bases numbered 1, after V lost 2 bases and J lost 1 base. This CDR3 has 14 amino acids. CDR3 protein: CASSVQGANTEAFF. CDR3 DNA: TGTGCCAGCAGCGTCCAGGGGGCGAACACTGAAGCTTTCTTT.

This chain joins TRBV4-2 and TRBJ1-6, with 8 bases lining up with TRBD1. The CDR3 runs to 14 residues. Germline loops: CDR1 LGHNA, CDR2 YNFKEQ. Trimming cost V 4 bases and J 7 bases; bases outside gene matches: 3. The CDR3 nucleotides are TGTGCCAGCAGCCTGACAGGGGACAATTCACCCCTCCACTTT. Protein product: CASSLTGDNSPLHF.

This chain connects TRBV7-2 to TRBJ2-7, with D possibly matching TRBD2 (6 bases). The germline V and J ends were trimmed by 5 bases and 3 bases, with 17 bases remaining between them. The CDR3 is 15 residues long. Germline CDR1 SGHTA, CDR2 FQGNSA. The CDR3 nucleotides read TGTGCCAGCAGCCCGGGGGTGGGGGAGAGCTACGAGCAGTACTTC. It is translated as CASSPGVGESYEQYF.

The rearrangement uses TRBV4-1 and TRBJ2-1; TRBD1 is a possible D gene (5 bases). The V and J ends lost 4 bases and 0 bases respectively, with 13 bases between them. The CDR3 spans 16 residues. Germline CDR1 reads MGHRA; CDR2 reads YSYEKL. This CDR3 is CASSRPTVRSYNEQFF. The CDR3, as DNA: TGCGCCAGCAGCCGCCCGACAGTACGCTCCTACAATGAGCAGTTCTTC.